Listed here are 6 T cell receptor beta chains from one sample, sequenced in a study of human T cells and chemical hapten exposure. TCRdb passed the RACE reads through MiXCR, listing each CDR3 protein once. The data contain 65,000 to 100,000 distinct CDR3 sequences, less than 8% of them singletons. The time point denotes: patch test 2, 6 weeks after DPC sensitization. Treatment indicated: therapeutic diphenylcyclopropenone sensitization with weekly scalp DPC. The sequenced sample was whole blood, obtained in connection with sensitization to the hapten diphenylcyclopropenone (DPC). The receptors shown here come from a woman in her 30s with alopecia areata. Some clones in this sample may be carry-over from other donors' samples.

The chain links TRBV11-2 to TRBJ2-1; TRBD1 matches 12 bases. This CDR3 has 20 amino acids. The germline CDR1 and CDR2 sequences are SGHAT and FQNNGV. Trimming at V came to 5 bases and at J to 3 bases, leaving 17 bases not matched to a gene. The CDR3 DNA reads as TGTGCCAGCAGCCATTATACCCGGGACAGGGGGCCCCGACGCTACAATGAGCAGTTCTTC. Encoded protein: CASSHYTRDRGPRRYNEQFF.

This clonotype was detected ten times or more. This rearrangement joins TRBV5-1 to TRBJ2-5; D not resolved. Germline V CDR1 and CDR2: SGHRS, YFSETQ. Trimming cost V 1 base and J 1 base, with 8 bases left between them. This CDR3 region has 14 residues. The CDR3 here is CASSLMVAQETQYF. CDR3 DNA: TGCGCCAGCAGCTTGATGGTCGCCCAAGAGACCCAGTACTTC.

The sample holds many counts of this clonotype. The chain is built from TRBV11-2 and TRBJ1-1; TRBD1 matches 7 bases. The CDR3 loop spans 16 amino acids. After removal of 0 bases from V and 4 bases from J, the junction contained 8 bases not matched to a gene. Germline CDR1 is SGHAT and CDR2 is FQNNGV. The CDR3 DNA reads TGTGCCAGCAGCTTAGAGGGCTACCGGGACAGCACTGAAGCTTTCTTT. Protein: CASSLEGYRDSTEAFF.

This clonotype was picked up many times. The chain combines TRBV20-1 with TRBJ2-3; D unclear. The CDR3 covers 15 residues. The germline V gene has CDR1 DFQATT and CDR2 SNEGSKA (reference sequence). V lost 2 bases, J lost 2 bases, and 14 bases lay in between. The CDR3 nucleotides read TGCAGTGCTAGAAGGGTGGACCTAAACACAGATACGCAGTATTTT. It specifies CSARRVDLNTDTQYF.

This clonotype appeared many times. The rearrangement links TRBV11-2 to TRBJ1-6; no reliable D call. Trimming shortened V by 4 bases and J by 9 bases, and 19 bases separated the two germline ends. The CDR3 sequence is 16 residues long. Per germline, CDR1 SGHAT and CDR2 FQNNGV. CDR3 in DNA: TGTGCCAGCAGCTCGCGGACTGCACTCCGCGTTTCACCCCTCCACTTT. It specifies CASSSRTALRVSPLHF.

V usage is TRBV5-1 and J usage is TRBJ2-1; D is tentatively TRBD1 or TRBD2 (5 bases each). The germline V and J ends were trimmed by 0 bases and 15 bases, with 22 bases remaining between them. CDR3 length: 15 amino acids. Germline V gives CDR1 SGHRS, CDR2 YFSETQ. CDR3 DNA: TGCGCCAGCAGCTTGGGGCTGACAGAGGGGAATTCCCCGTTCTTC. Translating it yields CASSLGLTEGNSPFF.